This T cell receptor beta chain stems from a study of identical twins. This clonotype has only a few counts. From germline, CDR1 is DFQATT and CDR2 SNEGSKA (reference sequence). V was pared by 3 bases and J by 1 base, with 13 bases between. The CDR3 extends over 15 amino acids. Using its own MiXCR run on the 5' RACE reads, TCRdb lists one record per CDR3 protein. This table holds 200,000 to 300,000 distinct CDR3 sequences, roughly a tenth found once. This receptor was obtained from a middle-aged man in good health. The sample consisted of memory T cells sorted from blood. The rearrangement joins TRBV20-1 to TRBJ1-5; D remains unclear. The CDR3 DNA reads TGCAGTGCTAGTGCGGAGCAAATGAGCAATCAGCCCCAGCATTTT. It encodes CSASAEQMSNQPQHF.